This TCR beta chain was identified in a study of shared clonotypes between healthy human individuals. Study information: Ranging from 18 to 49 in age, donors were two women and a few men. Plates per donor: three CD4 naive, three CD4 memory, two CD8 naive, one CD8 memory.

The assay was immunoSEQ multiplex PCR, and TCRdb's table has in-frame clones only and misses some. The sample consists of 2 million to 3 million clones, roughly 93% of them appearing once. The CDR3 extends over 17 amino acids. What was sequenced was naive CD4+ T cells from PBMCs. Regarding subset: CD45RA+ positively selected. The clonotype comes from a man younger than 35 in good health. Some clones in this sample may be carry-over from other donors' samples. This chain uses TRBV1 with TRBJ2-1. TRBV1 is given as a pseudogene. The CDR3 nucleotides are TGCACCAGCAGCCAAGACCTCCGGGGAAAAGGGGTAGGTGAGCAGTTCTTC. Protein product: CTSSQDLRGKGVGEQFF.